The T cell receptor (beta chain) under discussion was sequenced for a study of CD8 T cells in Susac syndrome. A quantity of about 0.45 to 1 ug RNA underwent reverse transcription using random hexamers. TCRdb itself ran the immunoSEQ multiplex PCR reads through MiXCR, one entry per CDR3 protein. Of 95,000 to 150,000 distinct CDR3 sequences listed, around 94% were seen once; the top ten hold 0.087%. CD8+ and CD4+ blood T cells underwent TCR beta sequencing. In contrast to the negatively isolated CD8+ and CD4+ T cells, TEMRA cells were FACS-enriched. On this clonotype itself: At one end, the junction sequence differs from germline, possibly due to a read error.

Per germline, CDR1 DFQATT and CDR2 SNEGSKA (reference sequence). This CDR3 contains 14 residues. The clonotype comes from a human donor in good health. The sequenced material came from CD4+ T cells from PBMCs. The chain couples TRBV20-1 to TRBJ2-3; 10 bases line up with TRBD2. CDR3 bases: TGCAGCGCCACAATAGCGGGAGGAGAAGATACGCAGTTTTTT. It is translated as CSATIAGGEDTQFF.